These T cell receptor beta chains were read from a single sample in a study of T cell repertoires in cytomegalovirus infection. Via MiXCR, TCRdb re-called the reads, giving one row per CDR3 protein. The profile covers some 300,000 distinct CDR3 sequences, with roughly a tenth appearing a single time and around 2.6% taken by the ten largest. The sample consisted of PBMCs. The receptors come from a human donor in good health (CMV status not recorded). Some clones in this sample may be carry-over from other donors' samples. The CDR3 runs from the conserved cysteine through the conserved F or W. Fields, in order: clone size, V gene, J gene, CDR3 length, D gene, CDR3 DNA, CDR3 protein. D genes are given only for firm matches. Clone size is not always given. Where it is, it says once, few, many or a class for expanded clones.

few	TRBV2	TRBJ2-7	15	NA	TGTGCCAGCAGTGAAGGGGCATTACCCTCCTACGAGCAGTACTTC	CASSEGALPSYEQYF
many	TRBV7-2	TRBJ1-2	15	NA	TGTGCCAGCAGCTTAGGGGCAGCCCGCTTAACATCCTTAGTCTTC	CASSLGAARLTSLVF
NA	TRBV20-1	TRBJ2-5	16	NA	TGCAGTGCTAGAGATATCGGGGGACTCAACCAAGAGACCCAGTACTTC	CSARDIGGLNQETQYF
many	TRBV14	TRBJ2-1	16	NA	TGTGCCAGCAGCCAATACCCGGGGCGCGGCTACAATGAGCAGTTCTTC	CASSQYPGRGYNEQFF
few	TRBV20-1	TRBJ1-1	15	NA	TGCAGTGCTAGAGAGTGGGGCGAAGCGAACACTGAAGCTTTCTTT	CSAREWGEANTEAFF
NA	TRBV20-1	TRBJ2-1	15	TRBD2	TGCAGTGCTAGTAGGGTAGCGGGGGAAAAAAGTGAGCAGTTCTTC	CSASRVAGEKSEQFF
many	TRBV27	TRBJ1-1	13	TRBD1	TGTGCCAGCAGGCAAATAGGACAGGATGAAGCTTTCTTT	CASRQIGQDEAFF
NA	TRBV7-8	TRBJ2-3	9	TRBD1	TGTGCCAGCAGCCAAACAGGGGATTTT	CASSQTGDF
many	TRBV28	TRBJ1-2	14	NA	TGTGCCAGCAGTTTACGGCACAGGACCTATGGCTACACCTTC	CASSLRHRTYGYTF
NA	TRBV7-3	TRBJ2-5	15	NA	TGTGCCAGCAGCTTAAGAGGGGCCCGCCAAGAGACCCAGTACTTC	CASSLRGARQETQYF
many	TRBV20-1	TRBJ2-7	13	TRBD1	TGCAGTGCTAGAAGTGACAGGGCATACGAGCAGTACTTC	CSARSDRAYEQYF
many	TRBV6-2/TRBV6-3	TRBJ2-1	15	TRBD1	TGTGCCAGCAGTCCAACAGGGGCTCCATACAATGAGCAGTTCTTC	CASSPTGAPYNEQFF
NA	TRBV6-5	TRBJ2-1	16	TRBD1	TGTGCCAGCAGATCAGGGGGCCGGGGCTCCTACAATGAGCAGTTCTTC	CASRSGGRGSYNEQFF
many	TRBV7-8	TRBJ2-1	13	NA	TGTGCCAGCAGCTTAATTCGTGGGAATGAGCAGTTCTTC	CASSLIRGNEQFF
many	TRBV19	TRBJ2-2	15	NA	TGTGCCAGTAGTATCTCCTGGAGTAACACCGGGGAGCTGTTTTTT	CASSISWSNTGELFF
many	TRBV7-9	TRBJ1-2	13	TRBD1	TGTGCCAGCAGCTTTAGGGGGCTCGGAGGCTACACCTTC	CASSFRGLGGYTF
many	TRBV28	TRBJ2-1	15	NA	TGTGCCAGCACCCCGGGGCATTCCCCTCCGTTGTGGCAGTTCTTC	CASTPGHSPPLWQFF
many	TRBV3-1	TRBJ2-2	15	NA	TGTGCCAGCAGCCAACAAGGAACCAACACCGGGGAGCTGTTTTTT	CASSQQGTNTGELFF